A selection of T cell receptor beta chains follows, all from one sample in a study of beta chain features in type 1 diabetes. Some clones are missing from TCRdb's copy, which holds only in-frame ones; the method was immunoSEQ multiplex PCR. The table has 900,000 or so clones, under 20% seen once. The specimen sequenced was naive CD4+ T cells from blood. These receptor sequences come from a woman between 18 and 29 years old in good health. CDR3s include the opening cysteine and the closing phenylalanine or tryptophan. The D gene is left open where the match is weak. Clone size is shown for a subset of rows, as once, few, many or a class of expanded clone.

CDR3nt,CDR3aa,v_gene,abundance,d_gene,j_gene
TGTGCCAGCAGCTTAGGACCCGGGGGGGCCCAGTACTTC,CASSLGPGGAQYF,TRBV7-6,.,TRBD2,TRBJ2-5
TGTGCCAGCAGCTTTGGGGGCTACGAGCAGTACTTC,CASSFGGYEQYF,TRBV14,.,.,TRBJ2-7
TGCAGCGTCCTGGACAGGGGTGTCTACGAGCAGTACTTC,CSVLDRGVYEQYF,TRBV29-1,.,TRBD1,TRBJ2-7
TGTGCCAGCAGTTACTGGCGGGAGGGTCCATACGAGCAGTACTTC,CASSYWREGPYEQYF,TRBV6-6,.,TRBD2,TRBJ2-7
TGTGCCAGCAGTAAGACTAGCGGCTCCTACGAGCAGTACTTC,CASSKTSGSYEQYF,TRBV7-2,few,TRBD2,TRBJ2-7
TGTGCCAGCAGTGAATACGGGAGTTGGGGGAATGAGCAGTTCTTC,CASSEYGSWGNEQFF,TRBV25-1,few,.,TRBJ2-1
TGTGCCAGCAGTTCAGGGGGACAGGGGGCCTACGAGCAGTACTTC,CASSSGGQGAYEQYF,TRBV28,.,TRBD1,TRBJ2-7
TGCGCCAGCAGCCAGGATAATCTAGCGGGAGGGCAGCGGGAGCAGTTCTTC,CASSQDNLAGGQREQFF,TRBV4-3,.,TRBD2,TRBJ2-1
TGTGCCAGCAGCTTAGGAGGGTACGCCGGGGAGCTGTTTTTT,CASSLGGYAGELFF,TRBV7-2,.,.,TRBJ2-2
TGTGCCAGCAGCGTAGGTCCCTACGGGAACATTCAGTACTTC,CASSVGPYGNIQYF,TRBV9,few,.,TRBJ2-4
TGTGCCAGCAGCGACTATGCCAGGGGGCACACTGAAGCTTTCTTT,CASSDYARGHTEAFF,TRBV7-2,.,TRBD1,TRBJ1-1
TGTGCCAGCAGCTCGGGGGACAGGAGACTATATGGCTACACCTTC,CASSSGDRRLYGYTF,TRBV6-5,.,TRBD1,TRBJ1-2
TGTGCCAGCAGCCCCTCGGGACTTACTTTTGGCTACACCTTC,CASSPSGLTFGYTF,TRBV14,few,.,TRBJ1-2
TGTGCCAGCAGTCAGATACGACAGGGATCCGGCTACACCTTC,CASSQIRQGSGYTF,TRBV28,few,TRBD1,TRBJ1-2
TGTGCCAGCAGTTTCACAGGGGGTCTAGACAATGAGCAGTTCTTC,CASSFTGGLDNEQFF,TRBV6-5,.,TRBD1,TRBJ2-1
TGTGCCAGCAGCTTAGGACCCACGCGGGGGGAGACCCAGTACTTC,CASSLGPTRGETQYF,TRBV7-2,few,TRBD2,TRBJ2-5
TGTGCCAGCGGCAGGGGCTACGAGCAGTACTTC,CASGRGYEQYF,TRBV28,.,.,TRBJ2-7
TGTGCCAGCAGCTCTACGGCCGATCCCTACGAGCAGTACTTC,CASSSTADPYEQYF,TRBV9,.,.,TRBJ2-7
TGTGCCAGCAGTGATGTAGTCTACACCTTC,CASSDVVYTF,TRBV2,.,.,TRBJ1-2
TGTGCCAGCATGGTCATTTGCGTACAAAGTCGGGCCAACGTCCTGACTTTC,CASMVICVQSRANVLTF,TRBV5-7,.,.,TRBJ2-6
TGTGCCAGCAGCTTTGACACCTTCTACGAGCAGTACTTC,CASSFDTFYEQYF,TRBV7-3,few,.,TRBJ2-7
TGCAGTACGGCAGGGTTCCATGGCTACACCTTC,CSTAGFHGYTF,TRBV20-1,few,.,TRBJ1-2